This T cell receptor (beta chain) was obtained from a study of Ad26.COV2.S vaccination and SARS-CoV-2 variants. Study details: Each vaccinee took Ad26.COV2.S intramuscularly, once or twice 56 days apart.

The protocol was immunoSEQ multiplex PCR, while the TCRdb copy is restricted to in-frame clones and leaves out a portion. The table has about 390,000 clones, 80% to 90% seen once. Points from the study as a whole: Post-vaccination spike-specific CD8+ and CD4+ T cell responses reportedly had substantial breadth.

Unmatched junction bases numbered 6, after V lost 6 bases and J lost 6 bases. The V gene's germline CDR1 is MNHEY and CDR2 SVGAGI. The CDR3 runs 14 residues. About this clone itself: Its target is unknown.

Treatment: roughly 19 received Ad26.COV2.S at low or high dose, single or two shots; 5 received placebo; per-sample allocation not given. The samples date from day 63 after the first vaccine or placebo injection. An 18-55-year-old adult in Boston served as donor. This clonotype was obtained from a person between 18 and 65 years old who received the Ad26.COV2.S COVID-19 vaccine or a placebo. The sequencing here drew on peripheral blood, taken in a trial of Ad26.COV2.S vaccine versus placebo. The V gene is TRBV6-5, the J gene TRBJ1-5, with TRBD1 identical over 9 bases. The CDR3 reads CASRETGGGQPQHF. The CDR3, as DNA: TGTGCCAGCAGGGAGACAGGGGGAGGTCAGCCCCAGCATTTT.